Listed below are T cell receptor beta chains from one sample, sequenced in a study of T cells in tuberculosis. The method was immunoSEQ multiplex PCR; TCRdb's version includes in-frame clones alone and lacks a portion of them. The profile shows under 40,000 clones, 93% of them singletons. What was sequenced was PBMCs. The receptor set was obtained from a donor aged 10-29 years with latent tuberculosis or without tuberculosis infection. CDR3s include the opening cysteine and the closing phenylalanine or tryptophan. The D gene is left open where the match is weak. Size values are once, few and many counts, or a class for expanded clones, and some rows have none.

V,length,D,size,J,CDR3,DNA
TRBV19,16,TRBD1,-,TRBJ1-2,CASSLGQPLENYGYTF,TGTGCCAGTAGTTTGGGACAGCCGCTTGAAAACTATGGCTACACCTTC
TRBV10-3,20,TRBD1,-,TRBJ2-6,CAISESTLGQGATGANVLTF,TGTGCCATCAGTGAGTCGACTCTTGGGCAGGGGGCGACAGGGGCCAACGTCCTGACTTTC
TRBV29-1,14,-,-,TRBJ2-2,CSVPSPSNTGELFF,TGCAGCGTTCCTAGCCCGTCGAACACCGGGGAGCTGTTTTTT
TRBV10-3,13,-,-,TRBJ2-1,CAISESKGNEQFF,TGTGCCATCAGTGAGTCGAAGGGGAATGAGCAGTTCTTC
TRBV6-1,14,-,-,TRBJ2-3,CASSDPGLGDTQYF,TGTGCCAGCAGTGACCCGGGACTCGGAGATACGCAGTATTTT
TRBV7-8,15,-,-,TRBJ1-6,CASSSDIGRNSPLHF,TGTGCCAGCAGCTCGGACATCGGACGGAATTCACCCCTCCACTTT
TRBV20-1,11,-,-,TRBJ1-1,CSAQRGTEAFF,TGCAGTGCTCAACGGGGCACTGAAGCTTTCTTT
TRBV6-6,15,-,-,TRBJ1-5,CASSSIGGSGQPQHF,TGTGCCAGCAGCTCGATCGGGGGGTCAGGCCAGCCCCAGCATTTT
TRBV6-1,13,-,-,TRBJ1-1,CAAESGGNTEAFF,TGTGCCGCGGAATCGGGGGGCAACACTGAAGCTTTCTTT
TRBV9,15,-,-,TRBJ1-1,CASSVGPGANTEAFF,TGTGCCAGCAGCGTAGGCCCAGGGGCGAACACTGAAGCTTTCTTT
TRBV6-4,11,TRBD1,-,TRBJ1-2,CASSTGDGYTF,TGTGCCAGCAGCACAGGGGATGGCTACACCTTC
TRBV19,14,-,-,TRBJ1-1,CASSIDRGGTEAFF,TGTGCCAGTAGTATAGATCGGGGAGGGACTGAAGCTTTCTTT
TRBV4-3,16,-,-,TRBJ1-6,CASSQDPGRGHSPLHF,TGCGCCAGCAGCCAAGATCCTGGGAGGGGCCATTCACCCCTCCACTTT
TRBV11-2,12,-,-,TRBJ1-1,CASSLDVPEAFF,TGTGCCAGCAGCTTAGACGTCCCTGAAGCTTTCTTT
TRBV30,12,-,-,TRBJ1-2,CAQYAGGYGYTF,TGTGCCCAATACGCGGGGGGATATGGCTACACCTTC
TRBV7-3,15,-,-,TRBJ2-3,CASSSLGGSTDTQYF,TGTGCCAGCAGCTCCTTGGGGGGTAGCACAGATACGCAGTATTTT
TRBV5-8,16,-,-,TRBJ2-2,CASSPEWGRGAGELFF,TGTGCCAGCAGCCCTGAGTGGGGGCGCGGAGCCGGGGAGCTGTTTTTT
TRBV5-6,14,-,-,TRBJ1-5,CASSLQGSNQPQHF,TGTGCCAGCAGCCTACAGGGAAGCAATCAGCCCCAGCATTTT
TRBV4-2,15,TRBD1,-,TRBJ1-2,CASSPRQGAIYGYTF,TGTGCCAGCAGCCCGAGACAGGGGGCAATTTATGGCTACACCTTC
TRBV15,13,-,-,TRBJ1-1,CATSSRRDTEAFF,TGTGCCACCAGCAGCCGCCGGGACACTGAAGCTTTCTTT
TRBV30,13,TRBD1,-,TRBJ1-2,CAWSPRDSYGYTF,TGTGCCTGGAGTCCCCGGGACAGCTATGGCTACACCTTC
TRBV6-5,14,-,-,TRBJ1-5,CASSSSQANQPQHF,TGTGCCAGCAGTTCGTCTCAGGCGAATCAGCCCCAGCATTTT
TRBV29-1,13,TRBD1,-,TRBJ1-1,CSVEGTGGTEAFF,TGCAGCGTTGAGGGGACAGGGGGCACTGAAGCTTTCTTT
TRBV27,15,TRBD1,-,TRBJ1-5,CASSGGTAGNQPQHF,TGTGCCAGCAGTGGGGGGACAGCGGGCAATCAGCCCCAGCATTTT
TRBV6-1,15,-,-,TRBJ1-4,CASSSTAATNEKLFF,TGTGCCAGCAGTTCTACAGCTGCAACTAATGAAAAACTGTTTTTT
TRBV19,11,-,-,TRBJ1-3,CASLLGNTIYF,TGTGCCAGCCTTCTCGGAAACACCATATATTTT
TRBV4-1,16,TRBD1,-,TRBJ1-5,CASSQDQGQGNQPQHF,TGCGCCAGCAGCCAAGATCAGGGACAGGGAAATCAGCCCCAGCATTTT
TRBV6-5,12,TRBD1,-,TRBJ2-1,CATRQGNNEQFF,TGTGCCACCCGACAGGGTAACAATGAGCAGTTCTTC
TRBV25-1,15,TRBD1,-,TRBJ2-7,CASSELTGVAYEQYF,TGTGCCAGCAGTGAATTAACAGGGGTAGCCTACGAGCAGTACTTC
TRBV7-2,15,TRBD1,-,TRBJ1-2,CASRTGQGANYGYTF,TGTGCCAGCAGGACCGGACAGGGGGCCAACTATGGCTACACCTTC
TRBV4-1,16,TRBD2,-,TRBJ2-1,CASSQAGLAMLNEQFF,TGCGCCAGCAGCCAAGCTGGACTAGCGATGCTGAATGAGCAGTTCTTC
TRBV21-1,19,-,-,TRBJ1-2,CASSNQYRGSYLINYGYTF,TGTGCCAGCAGCAACCAATACAGGGGCTCTTACTTAATTAACTATGGCTACACCTTC
TRBV25-1,15,-,-,TRBJ1-2,CASIIYGGQTYGYTF,TGTGCCAGCATCATTTATGGTGGACAGACCTATGGCTACACCTTC
TRBV30,14,-,-,TRBJ1-5,CAWSTGQLNQPQHF,TGTGCCTGGAGTACGGGACAACTCAATCAGCCCCAGCATTTT
TRBV7-2,17,-,-,TRBJ1-2,CASSLVGRASPYYGYTF,TGTGCCAGCAGCCTTGTGGGGAGGGCGAGCCCCTACTATGGCTACACCTTC
TRBV19,15,TRBD2,once,TRBJ2-1,CASSGLAGEYNEQFF,TGTGCCAGTAGTGGACTAGCGGGGGAATACAATGAGCAGTTCTTC
TRBV6-1,12,-,-,TRBJ2-1,CASIRESNEQFF,TGTGCCAGCATTCGGGAGAGCAATGAGCAGTTCTTC
TRBV7-9,13,-,-,TRBJ2-3,CASSSLLTDTQYF,TGTGCCAGCAGCTCCCTTCTGACAGATACGCAGTATTTT
TRBV5-6,13,-,-,TRBJ2-7,CASSRGTDYEQYF,TGTGCCAGCAGCCGGGGGACAGACTACGAGCAGTACTTC
TRBV5-4,17,TRBD2,-,TRBJ2-1,CASSAGLAGGPYNEQFF,TGTGCCAGCAGCGCGGGACTAGCGGGGGGTCCCTACAATGAGCAGTTCTTC
TRBV4-1,16,-,-,TRBJ1-1,CASSQDPAGRATEAFF,TGCGCCAGCAGCCAAGATCCCGCGGGGCGGGCCACTGAAGCTTTCTTT
TRBV5-1,14,-,-,TRBJ1-1,CASSLSVEGAEAFF,TGCGCCAGCAGCTTGTCGGTTGAGGGAGCTGAAGCTTTCTTT
TRBV2,15,TRBD1,-,TRBJ1-2,CASSGGQGALYGYTF,TGTGCCAGCAGTGGGGGACAGGGGGCCCTTTATGGCTACACCTTC
TRBV27,15,TRBD2,-,TRBJ2-7,CASSLTPGTSSEQYF,TGTGCCAGCAGTTTAACCCCCGGGACTAGCTCCGAGCAGTACTTC
TRBV6-5,14,-,-,TRBJ1-6,CASRRGSGNSPLHF,TGTGCCAGCAGAAGGGGGTCAGGTAATTCACCCCTCCACTTT
TRBV5-5,17,TRBD2,-,TRBJ2-7,CASSDGLAGGLTYEQYF,TGTGCCAGCAGCGATGGACTAGCGGGGGGCCTAACCTACGAGCAGTACTTC